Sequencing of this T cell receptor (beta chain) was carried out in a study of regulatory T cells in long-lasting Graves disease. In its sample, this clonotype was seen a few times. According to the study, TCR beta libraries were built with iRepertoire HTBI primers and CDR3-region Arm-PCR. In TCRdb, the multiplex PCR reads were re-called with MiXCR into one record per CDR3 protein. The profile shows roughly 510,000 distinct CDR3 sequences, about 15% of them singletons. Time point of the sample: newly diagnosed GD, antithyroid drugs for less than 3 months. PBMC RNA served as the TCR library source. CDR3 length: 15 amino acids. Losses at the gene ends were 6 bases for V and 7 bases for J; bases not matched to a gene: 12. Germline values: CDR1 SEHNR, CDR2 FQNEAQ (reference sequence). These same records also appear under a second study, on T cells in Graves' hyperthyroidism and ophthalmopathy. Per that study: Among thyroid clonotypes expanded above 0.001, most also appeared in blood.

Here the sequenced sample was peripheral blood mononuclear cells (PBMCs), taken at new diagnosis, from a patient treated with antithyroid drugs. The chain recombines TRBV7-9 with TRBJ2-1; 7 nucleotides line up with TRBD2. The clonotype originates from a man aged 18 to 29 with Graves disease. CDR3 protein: CASRGYGGEGNEQFF. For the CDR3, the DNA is TGTGCCAGCAGAGGTTACGGCGGGGAGGGAAATGAGCAGTTCTTC.